This section outlines one T cell receptor beta chain sequence together with its context. This specimen belongs to a study of OX40 agonist ivuxolimab in advanced cancers. About the research overall: The study treated patients with ivuxolimab, an agonistic anti-OX40 (CD134) antibody. Patients were around 83% male with ages about 23 to 80, mean approximately 62.

Data came from immunoSEQ multiplex PCR; TCRdb stores just in-frame clones and leaves some out. The sample lists around 67,000 clones; approximately 90% were seen once. Germline-derived CDR1 and CDR2 are GTSNPN and SVGIG (reference sequence). V lost 0 bases and J lost 2, with 11 bases in between. The CDR3 is made up of 15 amino acids. Specimen: CD4+ or CD8+ T cells sorted from blood, collected in a trial of the OX40 agonist ivuxolimab. This TCR came from an adult with an advanced solid tumor such as melanoma, head and neck, liver or kidney cancer. This chain joins TRBV30 and TRBJ1-5; tentatively, D is TRBD1 (6 bases). Here the CDR3 DNA reads TGTGCCTGGAGTGTGGCAGGGGAGGGCAATCAGCCCCAGCATTTT. Translated, it gives CAWSVAGEGNQPQHF.